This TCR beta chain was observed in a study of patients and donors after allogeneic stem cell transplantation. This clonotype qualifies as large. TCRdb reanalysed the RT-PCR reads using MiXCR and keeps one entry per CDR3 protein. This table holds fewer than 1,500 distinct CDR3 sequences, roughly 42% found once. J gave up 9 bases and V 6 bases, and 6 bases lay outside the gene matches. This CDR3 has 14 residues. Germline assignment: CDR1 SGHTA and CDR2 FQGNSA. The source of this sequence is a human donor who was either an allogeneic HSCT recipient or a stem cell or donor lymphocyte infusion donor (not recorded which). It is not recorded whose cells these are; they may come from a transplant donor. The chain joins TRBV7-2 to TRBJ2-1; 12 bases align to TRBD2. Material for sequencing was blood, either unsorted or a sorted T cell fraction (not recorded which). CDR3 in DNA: TGTGCCAGCAGGCGACTAGCGGGAGAGGGTGAGCAGTTCTTC. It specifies CASRRLAGEGEQFF.